These T cell receptor beta chains were read from a single sample in a study of blood T cells in healthy people across ages. Via MiXCR, TCRdb re-called the 5' RACE reads, giving one row per CDR3 protein. Of about 770,000 distinct CDR3 sequences listed, 44% are singletons. The sample comprised blood. These receptors originate from a man in his sixties in good health. CDR3s include the opening cysteine and the closing phenylalanine or tryptophan. A D gene is named only where the DNA matches it firmly. Size is stated for part of the rows, as once, few or many counts, or as a class when the clone is expanded.

size,V,J,D,DNA,CDR3
few,TRBV12-3/TRBV12-4,TRBJ2-1,TRBD2,TGTGCCAGTCATGATCTAGCGGGGGGGCCCAATGAGCAGTTCTTC,CASHDLAGGPNEQFF
.,TRBV25-1,TRBJ1-1,.,TGTGCCAGCAGTGAACCCGGACAGTCACAAGCTTTCTTT,CASSEPGQSQAFF
.,TRBV20-1,TRBJ1-5,.,TGCAGTGCTAGAGATGGGGGCCGGTCAATCGCCCAGCATTTT,CSARDGGRSIAQHF
.,TRBV28,TRBJ1-1,TRBD1,TGTGCCAGCAGTCGAACCGGGACAGGGTGCACTGAAGCTTTCTTT,CASSRTGTGCTEAFF
.,TRBV20-1,TRBJ2-3,.,TGCAGTGCTAGCACCCCCATCACAGGGAGGGTCACAGATACGCAGTATTTT,CSASTPITGRVTDTQYF
.,TRBV14,TRBJ2-5,.,TGTGCCAGCAGCCAAGATCGGCGCGTTGAGGGCCTAGAAGGGACCCAGTACTTC,CASSQDRRVEGLEGTQYF
few,TRBV4-1,TRBJ2-5,.,TGCGCCAGCAGCCCCCAGGGACAAAAAGAGACCCAGTACTTC,CASSPQGQKETQYF
.,TRBV2,TRBJ1-2,.,TGTGCCAGCAGTGATTCCCCCCAGTATGGCTACACCTTC,CASSDSPQYGYTF
.,TRBV7-2,TRBJ1-5,.,TGTGCCAGCAGCTTAGAGAGGGAAAATCAGCCCCAGCATTTT,CASSLERENQPQHF
few,TRBV6-2/TRBV6-3,TRBJ2-3,TRBD1,TGTGCCAGCAGGTCTACAGGGGGCGCAGATACGCAGTATTTT,CASRSTGGADTQYF